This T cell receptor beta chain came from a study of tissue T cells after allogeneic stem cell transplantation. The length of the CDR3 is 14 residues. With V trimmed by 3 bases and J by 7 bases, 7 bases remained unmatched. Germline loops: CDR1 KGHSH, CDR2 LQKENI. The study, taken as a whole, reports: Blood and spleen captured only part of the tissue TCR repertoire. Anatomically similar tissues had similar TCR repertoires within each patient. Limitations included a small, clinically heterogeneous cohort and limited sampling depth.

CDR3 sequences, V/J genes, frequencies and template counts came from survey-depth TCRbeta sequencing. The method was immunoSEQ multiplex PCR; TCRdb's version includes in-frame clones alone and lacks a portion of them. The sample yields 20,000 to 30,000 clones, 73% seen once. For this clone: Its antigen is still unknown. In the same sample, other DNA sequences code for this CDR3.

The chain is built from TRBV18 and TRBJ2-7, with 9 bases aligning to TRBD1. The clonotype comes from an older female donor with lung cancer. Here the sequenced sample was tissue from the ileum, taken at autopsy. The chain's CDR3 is CASSPSGQGREQYF. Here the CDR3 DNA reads TGTGCCAGCTCACCGTCAGGACAGGGGAGGGAGCAGTACTTC.